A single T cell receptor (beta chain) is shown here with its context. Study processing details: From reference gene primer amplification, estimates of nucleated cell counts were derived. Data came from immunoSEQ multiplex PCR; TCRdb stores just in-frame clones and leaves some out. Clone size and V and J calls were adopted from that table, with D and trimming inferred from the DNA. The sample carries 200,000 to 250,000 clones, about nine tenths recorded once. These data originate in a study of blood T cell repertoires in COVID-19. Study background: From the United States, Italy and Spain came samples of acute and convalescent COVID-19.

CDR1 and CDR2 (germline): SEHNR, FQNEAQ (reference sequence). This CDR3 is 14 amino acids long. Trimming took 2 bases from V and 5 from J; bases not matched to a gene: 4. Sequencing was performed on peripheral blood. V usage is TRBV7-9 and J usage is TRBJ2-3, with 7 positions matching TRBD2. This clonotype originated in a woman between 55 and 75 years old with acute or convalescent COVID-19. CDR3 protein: CASSLPAGEDTQYF. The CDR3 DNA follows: TGTGCCAGCAGCTTACCTGCGGGGGAAGATACGCAGTATTTT.